These 30 T cell receptor beta chains share one sample of origin, sequenced in a study of blood T cell repertoires in COVID-19. Libraries were prepared by immunoSEQ multiplex PCR; TCRdb keeps only in-frame clonotypes and omits some of them. The table lists over 250,000 clones, over 75% of them singletons. Sequenced input: peripheral blood. Receptor source: a human donor in a cohort sampled during active COVID-19.

V and J are TRBV10-2 and TRBJ2-6, with D tentatively TRBD1 (5 bases). The V and J ends lost 5 bases and 6 bases respectively, with 8 bases between them. The CDR3 length is 13 residues. CDR1 is WSHSY and CDR2 is SAAADI in the germline V gene. In DNA, the CDR3 is TGCGCCAGCAGTTTGACAGCGGCCAACGTCCTGACTTTC. Its translation is CASSLTAANVLTF.

CDR3 nucleotides: TGTGCCAGCAGCCCACCCTTTCGGCTAGCGGCCAGCACAGATACGCAGTATTTT. This gives the protein CASSPPFRLAASTDTQYF. This rearrangement joins TRBV7-9 to TRBJ2-3; 7 bases are shared with TRBD2. V gave up 5 bases and J gave up 0 bases; unmatched junction bases: 14. The CDR3 length is 18 residues. Germline CDR1 and CDR2: SEHNR and FQNEAQ (reference sequence).

This clone was picked up one time. This sequence joins TRBV18 and TRBJ2-3; TRBD2 might be the D (6 bases). The CDR3 is 16 residues long. CDR1 and CDR2 from the germline V gene are KGHSH and LQKENI. Trimming took 0 bases from V and 2 from J, leaving 12 bases between them. CDR3 DNA sequence: TGTGCCAGCTCACCACCCTCCGGGAGACACACAGATACGCAGTATTTT. Protein product: CASSPPSGRHTDTQYF.

The chain has TRBV27 and TRBJ2-1; the match to TRBD2 covers 8 bases. Germline trimming cut 3 bases from V and 3 bases from J; bases unmatched to any gene: 7. Germline CDR1 is MNHEY and CDR2 is SMNVEV (reference sequence). The CDR3 runs 16 residues. Here the CDR3 DNA reads TGTGCCAGCAGTTTTGATAGCGGGATTAGCTACAATGAGCAGTTCTTC. Protein sequence: CASSFDSGISYNEQFF.

V is TRBV6-5 and J is TRBJ2-3; TRBD1 matches at 7 bases. Germline V gene lookup returns CDR1 MNHEY and CDR2 SVGAGI. J lost 3 bases, V lost 5 bases, and 8 bases had no gene match. The CDR3 runs 15 residues. DNA of the CDR3: TGTGCCAGCAGTACGGACAGGCAAAGGACAGATACGCAGTATTTT. It codes for CASSTDRQRTDTQYF.

The rearrangement uses TRBV2 and TRBJ2-3; D call uncertain. From germline, CDR1 is SNHLY and CDR2 FYNNEI. CDR3 length: 10 residues. Trimming pared 8 bases from V and 3 bases from J, leaving 3 bases between. The CDR3 region has the DNA TGTGCCAGCCAAACAGATACGCAGTATTTT. Protein product: CASQTDTQYF.

V gene TRBV5-1 combines with J gene TRBJ2-3, with 11 positions matching TRBD2. J lost 6 bases, V lost 3 bases, and 6 bases had no gene match. The germline V gene has CDR1 SGHRS and CDR2 YFSETQ. CDR3 length: 15 residues. The CDR3 sequence: CASSSLAGDLDTQYF. The CDR3 DNA is TGCGCCAGCAGCTCACTAGCGGGAGACTTGGATACGCAGTATTTT. The full variable domain, completed using reference TRBV5-1 and TRBJ2-3, is KAGVTQTPRYLIKTRGQQVTLSCSPISGHRSVSWYQQTPGQGLQFLFEYFSETQRNKGNFPGRFSGRQFSNSRSEMNVSTLELGDSALYLCASSSLAGDLDTQYFGPGTRLTVL.

The CDR3 reads CASSPGLAVYNEQFF. In DNA form, the CDR3 reads TGTGCCAGTAGTCCGGGACTAGCGGTCTACAATGAGCAGTTCTTC. This chain links TRBV19 with TRBJ2-1; 11 bases agree with TRBD2. Germline V gene lookup returns CDR1 LNHDA and CDR2 SQIVND (reference sequence). The trim removed 5 bases at V and 3 bases at J, leaving 3 bases unmatched. This CDR3 spans 15 amino acids.

V and J are TRBV9 and TRBJ1-2; D might be TRBD1 (6 bases). Germline V gives CDR1 SGDLS, CDR2 YYNGEE. Trimming shortened V by 2 bases and J by 4 bases, and 12 bases separated the two germline ends. This CDR3 contains 14 residues. The CDR3 DNA follows: TGTGCCAGCAGCGTTGACAGGATTTCCTATGGCTACACCTTC. Encoded protein: CASSVDRISYGYTF.

The genes are TRBV18 and TRBJ2-1; 13 bases match TRBD2. This CDR3 contains 17 residues. The germline CDR1 and CDR2 sequences are KGHSH and LQKENI. The J segment lost 7 bases and the V segment lost 0 bases, leaving 6 bases of the junction unmatched. CDR3 residues: CASSPPVLAGGPNEQFF. DNA for the CDR3: TGTGCCAGCTCACCACCGGTACTAGCGGGAGGGCCGAATGAGCAGTTCTTC.

The CDR3, as DNA: TGTGCCAGCAGTCGGGTAAATGAGCAGTTCTTC. It is translated as CASSRVNEQFF. J is TRBJ2-1 and V is TRBV3-1 (or the pseudogene TRBV3-2); D unresolved. The germline CDR1 and CDR2 sequences are LGHDT and YNNKEL (reference sequence). This CDR3 is built from 11 residues. Trimming took 6 bases from V and 7 from J, leaving 7 bases between them.

This clone was counted a single time. V usage is TRBV25-1 and J usage is TRBJ1-1; TRBD1 might be the D (6 bases). V dropped 6 bases and J dropped 3 bases, with 17 bases sitting between them. CDR1 and CDR2 (germline): MGHDK, SYGVNS. This CDR3 has 15 amino acids. The CDR3 DNA reads TGTGCCAGCAGCCCCACGGACAGATCTTACACTGAAGCTTTCTTT. This codes for CASSPTDRSYTEAFF.

In this sample, this clone turned up once. This chain connects TRBV20-1 to TRBJ1-2; D unclear. The CDR3 extends over 10 amino acids. V lost 5 bases, J lost 4 bases, and 5 bases lay in between. The V gene's germline CDR1 is DFQATT and CDR2 SNEGSKA (reference sequence). The DNA of the CDR3 is TGCAGTGCTCATGTCTATGGCTACACCTTC. As protein: CSAHVYGYTF.

The J gene is TRBJ2-1, the V gene TRBV18, with D tentatively TRBD2 (5 bases). The CDR3 contains 17 residues. V lost 3 bases and J lost 2, with 17 bases in between. The germline V gene encodes CDR1 KGHSH and CDR2 LQKENI. This CDR3 is CASSPTASGITYNEQFF. The CDR3 bases are TGTGCCAGCTCACCGACCGCCAGCGGAATTACCTACAATGAGCAGTTCTTC.

The V gene is TRBV25-1, the J gene TRBJ2-7; TRBD2 matches at 12 bases. CDR1 and CDR2 from the germline V gene are MGHDK and SYGVNS. There are 13 residues in the CDR3. J gave up 4 bases and V 8 bases, and 3 bases lay outside the gene matches. This CDR3 reads CASELAGGYEQYF. In DNA, the CDR3 is TGTGCCAGCGAGCTAGCGGGGGGGTACGAGCAGTACTTC.

This chain uses TRBV27 with TRBJ2-7, with 13 bases matching TRBD2. The CDR3 runs 13 residues. The germline CDR1 and CDR2 sequences are MNHEY and SMNVEV (reference sequence). J gave up 12 bases and V 6 bases, and 8 bases lay outside the gene matches. The CDR3 sequence: CASSQPGLAGWYF. The CDR3 bases are TGTGCCAGCAGCCAACCGGGACTAGCGGGGTGGTACTTC.

The chain is built from TRBV4-3 and TRBJ1-1, with TRBD1 matching 8 bases. The germline gives CDR1 LGHNA, CDR2 YSLEER. Trimming cost V 2 bases and J 4 bases; bases outside gene matches: 6. This CDR3 has 15 amino acids. The CDR3 is CASSQLDRVGTEAFF. Written as DNA, the CDR3 is TGCGCCAGCAGCCAATTGGACAGGGTTGGCACTGAAGCTTTCTTT.

The rearrangement links TRBV7-6 to TRBJ2-3, with no clear D. CDR3 size: 13 residues. V dropped 1 base and J dropped 6 bases, with 8 bases sitting between them. Per germline, CDR1 SGHVS and CDR2 FNYEAQ. The CDR3 DNA reads TGTGCCAGCAGCTTAGATGAGGTGGATACGCAGTATTTT. Protein: CASSLDEVDTQYF.

The chain combines TRBV13 with TRBJ2-3, with 9 bases matching TRBD2. The CDR3 is 20 residues long. CDR1 and CDR2 from the germline V gene are PRHDT and FYEKMQ (reference sequence). The V segment lost 5 bases and the J segment 3 bases; nucleotides outside the gene matches: 21. The CDR3: CASSSQPGWREGPGTDTQYF. As DNA, the CDR3 is TGTGCCAGCAGCAGCCAGCCCGGCTGGCGGGAGGGCCCCGGTACAGATACGCAGTATTTT.

This clone occurred once. The CDR3 region is CASSQGPAVDEQFF. CDR3 in DNA: TGTGCCAGCAGCCAAGGACCAGCGGTCGATGAGCAGTTCTTC. The chain is built from TRBV3-1 (or the pseudogene TRBV3-2) and TRBJ2-1; weak D call: TRBD2 (5 bases). V gave up 1 base and J gave up 8 bases, with 12 bases separating them. This CDR3 spans 14 amino acids. Germline lookup yields CDR1 LGHDT and CDR2 YNNKEL (reference sequence).

The chain combines TRBV7-9 with TRBJ2-5; maybe TRBD2 (5 bases). With 2 bases removed from V and 1 base from J, the gap between germline ends came to 11 bases. Germline CDR1 and CDR2: SEHNR and FQNEAQ (reference sequence). The CDR3 contains 15 residues. The CDR3 DNA is TGTGCCAGCAGCTTAACCAGAGGGATCCAAGAGACCCAGTACTTC. Amino acids: CASSLTRGIQETQYF.

The J gene is TRBJ2-2, the V gene TRBV5-1; a weak D match, TRBD2 (6 bases). Trimming stripped 0 bases from V and 4 bases from J, with 13 bases between. Per germline, CDR1 SGHRS and CDR2 YFSETQ. This CDR3 comprises 16 residues. This chain's CDR3 is CASSLVGRTTTGELFF. The CDR3 DNA sequence: TGCGCCAGCAGCTTGGTCGGTCGGACTACCACCGGGGAGCTGTTTTTT.

V and J are TRBV30 and TRBJ1-5, with D possibly being TRBD1 (5 bases). Trimming cost V 2 bases and J 1 base, with 9 bases left between them. The CDR3 is 14 residues long. Germline CDR1 reads GTSNPN; CDR2 reads SVGIG (reference sequence). The CDR3 DNA reads as TGTGCCTGGAGTCAGGGTTCGAGCAATCAGCCCCAGCATTTT. Its translation is CAWSQGSSNQPQHF.

The V gene is TRBV14, the J gene TRBJ2-7; 11 nucleotides match TRBD2. V shed 2 bases, J shed 2 bases, and the junction held 2 bases outside the gene matches. Germline-derived CDR1 and CDR2 are SGHDN and FVKESK. The CDR3 contains 15 residues. The DNA of the CDR3 is TGTGCCAGCAGCCAATATAGCGGGAGGGCCTACGAGCAGTACTTC. Amino acid sequence: CASSQYSGRAYEQYF.

This clone turned up a few times. At the DNA level, this CDR3 is encoded by other sequences in the same sample as well. V usage is TRBV4-1 and J usage is TRBJ2-7; the D gene is possibly TRBD2 (6 bases). V dropped 0 bases and J dropped 1 base, with 10 bases sitting between them. This CDR3 spans 15 amino acids. Germline CDR1 and CDR2: MGHRA and YSYEKL. The CDR3 DNA reads as TGCGCCAGCAGCCAAGATAGCGGTGAGTCCTACGAGCAGTACTTC. Translating gives CASSQDSGESYEQYF.

The rearrangement joins TRBV19 to TRBJ1-2; TRBD1 aligns across 8 bases. The length of the CDR3 is 16 residues. The germline gives CDR1 LNHDA, CDR2 SQIVND (reference sequence). V shed 4 bases and J 4 bases; nucleotides not matched to a gene: 11. The CDR3 DNA sequence: TGTGCCAGTAGTAAAGGACCGGGACAGGTATTCTATGGCTACACCTTC. Translating it yields CASSKGPGQVFYGYTF.

The J gene is TRBJ2-1, the V gene TRBV6-2 or TRBV6-3; the D gene is possibly TRBD2 (5 bases). Trimming cost V 0 bases and J 0 bases, with 12 bases left between them. The CDR3 loop spans 17 amino acids. CDR1 and CDR2 from the germline V gene are MNHEY and SVGEGT. DNA for the CDR3: TGTGCCAGCAGTTACTCCCGAGCAAGCGGCTCCTACAATGAGCAGTTCTTC. Amino acids: CASSYSRASGSYNEQFF.

This rearrangement joins TRBV3-1 (or the pseudogene TRBV3-2) to TRBJ2-7, with a tentative D call TRBD1 (6 bases). This CDR3 is built from 14 residues. V was cut by 5 bases and J by 4 bases, with 15 bases left in between. Germline V gives CDR1 LGHDT, CDR2 YNNKEL (reference sequence). The CDR3 loop is CASSLQGTRYEQYF. CDR3 in DNA: TGTGCCAGCAGCTTACAGGGTACCAGGTACGAGCAGTACTTC.

Here the CDR3 DNA reads TGCAGCGTTGTAAGGGGGAGCTCCTACAATGAGCAGTTCTTC. Protein sequence: CSVVRGSSYNEQFF. The gene calls are TRBV29-1 and TRBJ2-1, with D perhaps TRBD1 (6 bases). Germline V lookup: CDR1 SQVTM, CDR2 ANQGSEA. The V gene lost 4 bases and the J gene lost 0 bases, with 10 bases spanning the gap. The CDR3 consists of 14 residues.

The chain carries TRBV10-2 and TRBJ2-1; 11 bases agree with TRBD1. Germline CDR1 WSHSY, CDR2 SAAADI. The V gene end was trimmed by 8 bases and the J gene end by 0 bases; junction bases not matched to a gene: 0. The CDR3 is made up of 14 amino acids. The CDR3 bases are TGCGCCAGCGGGACAGGGGGCTCCTACAATGAGCAGTTCTTC. This sequence encodes CASGTGGSYNEQFF.